The 9 T cell receptor beta chains below come from one sample, sequenced in a study of immune characterization of retroperitoneal liposarcoma (dated by TCRdb to the late 2010s). The method was PCR. Reads for this sample came from a NextSeq 500. TCRdb passed the public sequencing reads through fastp at Q25 and MiXCR, retaining productive beta sequences. Each entry is one CDR3 protein sequence, shown with its most common DNA and genes. The table for this sample lists more than 6,500 distinct CDR3 sequences; roughly 31% of them were counted only once. The ten largest account for about a quarter of the sample. Sequenced: tumor tissue. These receptor sequences come from a female donor with retroperitoneal liposarcoma.

This clonotype has more than one count but fewer than ten. The chain links TRBV11-2 to TRBJ2-1; D not resolved. This CDR3 is built from 17 residues. V was pared by 3 bases and J by 0 bases, with 15 bases between. The germline CDR1 and CDR2 sequences are SGHAT and FQNNGV. CDR3 in DNA: TGTGCCAGCAGCTTGGCGGCGCGGACGAGCTCCTACAATGAGCAGTTCTTC. This gives the protein CASSLAARTSSYNEQFF. The full variable domain, with the rest looked up from reference TRBV11-2 and TRBJ2-1, is EAGVAQSPRYKIIEKRQSVAFWCNPISGHATLYWYQQILGQGPKLLIQFQNNGVVDDSQLPKDRFSAERLKGVDSTLKIQPAKLEDSAVYLCASSLAARTSSYNEQFFGPGTRLTVL.

This chain joins TRBV7-6 and TRBJ2-1; 10 bases are a match to TRBD1. J lost 10 bases, V lost 3 bases, and 9 bases had no gene match. Per germline, CDR1 SGHVS and CDR2 FNYEAQ. CDR3 length: 15 residues. This CDR3 reads CASSFPGQGIEEQFF. CDR3 bases: TGTGCCAGCAGCTTTCCGGGACAGGGGATCGAGGAGCAGTTCTTC.

This clonotype has ten or more counts. This rearrangement joins TRBV7-2 to TRBJ2-7, with 13 bases lining up with TRBD2. With 4 bases clipped from V and 4 bases from J, the junction kept 7 bases outside the gene matches. The germline gives CDR1 SGHTA, CDR2 FQGNSA. The CDR3 covers 16 residues. This CDR3 reads CASSSIWTSGSYEQYF. Written as DNA, the CDR3 is TGTGCCAGCAGCTCAATTTGGACTAGCGGGAGTTACGAGCAGTACTTC.

This clonotype appeared a few times. The chain joins TRBV11-3 to TRBJ2-2; D is perhaps TRBD2 (6 bases). Trimming shortened V by 0 bases and J by 4 bases, and 6 bases separated the two germline ends. The germline V gene encodes CDR1 SGHNT and CDR2 YENEEA. This CDR3 contains 14 residues. DNA for the CDR3: TGTGCCAGCAGCTTAGAGACTAGCACCGGGGAGCTGTTTTTT. Protein sequence: CASSLETSTGELFF.

Many counts were recorded for this clonotype. The CDR3 loop reads CASSRRQGNMNTEAFF. In nucleotides, the CDR3 is TGTGCCAGCAGCCGACGACAGGGCAACATGAACACTGAAGCTTTCTTT. J is TRBJ1-1 and V is TRBV11-3; 7 bases map to TRBD1. The J segment lost 0 bases and the V segment lost 5 bases, leaving 9 bases of the junction unmatched. The CDR3 runs 16 residues. CDR1 and CDR2 from the germline V gene are SGHNT and YENEEA. The variable domain in full, completed from reference TRBV11-3 and TRBJ1-1, reads EAGVVQSPRYKIIEKKQPVAFWCNPISGHNTLYWYLQNLGQGPELLIRYENEEAVDDSQLPKDRFSAERLKGVDSTLKIQPAELGDSAVYLCASSRRQGNMNTEAFFGQGTRLTVV.

The chain combines TRBV6-1 with TRBJ2-4, with 8 bases lining up with TRBD2. With the DNA end fitting TRBJ2-1 better, the J assignment may be wrong. CDR1 is MNHNS, CDR2 SASEGT, per germline. The CDR3 is 16 amino acids. The CDR3, as DNA: TGTGCCAGCAGTGAAGCGGTCGGACTAGCTTCCTACGAGCAGTTCTTC. It specifies CASSEAVGLASYEQFF.

The gene calls are TRBV6-1 and TRBJ2-1; 9 bases agree with TRBD2. CDR3 length equals 16 residues. The V gene end was trimmed by 5 bases and the J gene end by 0 bases; junction bases not matched to a gene: 5. In germline, CDR1 is MNHNS, CDR2 SASEGT. CDR3 nucleotide sequence: TGTGCCAGCAGTCCCAGCGGGGGGAACTCCTACAATGAGCAGTTCTTC. Translating it yields CASSPSGGNSYNEQFF.

This clonotype was seen only a few times. The chain joins TRBV12-3 or TRBV12-4 to TRBJ2-7, with 11 positions matching TRBD1. Trimming removed 7 bases from V and 3 bases from J; junction bases left unmatched: 11. The CDR3 consists of 16 residues. In nucleotides, the CDR3 is TGTGCCAGCAAAAAAAAGCCAGGGACAGGGGGCTACGAGCAGTACTTC. Amino acid sequence: CASKKKPGTGGYEQYF.

There are a few counts of this clonotype. The gene calls are TRBV12-3 or TRBV12-4 and TRBJ2-1; D might be TRBD1 (6 bases). The CDR3 covers 15 residues. V shed 3 bases and J shed 9 bases, with 18 bases lying between them. The chain's CDR3 is CASSFRTAVQSEQFF. CDR3 bases: TGTGCCAGCAGTTTCAGGACAGCCGTCCAAAGTGAGCAGTTCTTC.